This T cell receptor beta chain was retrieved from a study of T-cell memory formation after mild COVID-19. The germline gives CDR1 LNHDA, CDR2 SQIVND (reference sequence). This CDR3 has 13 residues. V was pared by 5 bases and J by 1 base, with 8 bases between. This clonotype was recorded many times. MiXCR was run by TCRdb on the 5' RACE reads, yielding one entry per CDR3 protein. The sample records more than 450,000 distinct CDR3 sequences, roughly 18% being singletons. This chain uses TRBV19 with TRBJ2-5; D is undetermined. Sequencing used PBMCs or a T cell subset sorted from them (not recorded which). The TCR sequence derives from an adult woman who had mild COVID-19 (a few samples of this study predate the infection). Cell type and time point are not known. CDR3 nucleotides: TGTGCCAGTAGTTTCCCCGGCCAAGAGACCCAGTACTTC. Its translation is CASSFPGQETQYF.